Below, one TCR beta chain is given with its context. CDR3 length: 14 residues. V lost 3 bases and J 0 bases, leaving 6 bases between the germline ends. Germline V lookup: CDR1 SGHAT, CDR2 FQNNGV. The data are from a study of T cell responses to AZD1222 COVID-19 vaccine. The method was immunoSEQ multiplex PCR; TCRdb's version includes in-frame clones alone and lacks a portion of them. Counted here are 130,000 or so clones, roughly 93% occurring once; the ten biggest clones make up 0.91%. This sequence originates from an adult in good health. The chain employs TRBV11-2 and TRBJ2-1, with a tentative D call TRBD2 (5 bases). The specimen comprised peripheral blood, sampled on day 0 of MenACWY control vaccination. In nucleotides, the CDR3 is TGTGCCAGCAGCTTCCGGGACTCCTACAATGAGCAGTTCTTC. It is translated as CASSFRDSYNEQFF.